This TCR beta chain was documented in a study of T cells in Graves' hyperthyroidism and ophthalmopathy. Uncontrolled infection, other autoimmune disease, pregnancy or lactation excluded patients. Diagnoses used clinical symptoms, serum thyroxine and TRAb, thyroid ultrasound and orbital computed tomography. TCR beta CDR3 sequences were amplified from RNA transcripts. An initial round of RT-PCR targeting the TCR CDR3 relied on the HTBI primer set. TCRdb re-analysed the multiplex PCR reads in MiXCR, keeping a single row per CDR3 protein. Of over 400,000 distinct CDR3 sequences detected, approximately 14% appear once; the ten largest clones hold approximately 13%. This CDR3 contains 15 residues. Germline-derived CDR1 and CDR2 are KGHSH and LQKENI. V lost 3 bases to trimming and J lost 5 bases, with 13 bases between them. This clonotype was counted ten times or more.

The sample consisted of blood. The TCR comes from a man younger than 35 with Graves' ophthalmopathy. V is TRBV18 and J is TRBJ1-4; D perhaps matches TRBD1 (5 bases). CDR3: CASSPGDRRNEKLFF. The CDR3 nucleotides read TGTGCCAGCTCACCCGGAGACAGAAGGAATGAAAAACTGTTTTTT. Full variable domain (outside the CDR3, taken from reference TRBV18 and TRBJ1-4): NAGVMQNPRHLVRRRGQEARLRCSPMKGHSHVYWYRQLPEEGLKFMVYLQKENIIDESGMPKERFSAEFPKEGPSILRIQQVVRGDSAAYFCASSPGDRRNEKLFFGSGTQLSVL.